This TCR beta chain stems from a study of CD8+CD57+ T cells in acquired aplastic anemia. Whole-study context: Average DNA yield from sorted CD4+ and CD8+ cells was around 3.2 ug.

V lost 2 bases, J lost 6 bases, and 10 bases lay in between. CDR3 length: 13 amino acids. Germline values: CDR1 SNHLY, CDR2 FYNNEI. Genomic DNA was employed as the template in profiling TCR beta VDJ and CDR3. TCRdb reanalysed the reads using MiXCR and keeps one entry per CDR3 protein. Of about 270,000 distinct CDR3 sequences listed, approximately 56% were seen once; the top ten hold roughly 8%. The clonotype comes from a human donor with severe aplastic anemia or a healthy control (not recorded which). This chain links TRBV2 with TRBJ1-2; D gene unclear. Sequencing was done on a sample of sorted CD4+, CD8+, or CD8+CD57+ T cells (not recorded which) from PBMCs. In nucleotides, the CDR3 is TGTGCCAGCAGTGAACGGCGGGGAAATGGCTACACCTTC. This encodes CASSERRGNGYTF.